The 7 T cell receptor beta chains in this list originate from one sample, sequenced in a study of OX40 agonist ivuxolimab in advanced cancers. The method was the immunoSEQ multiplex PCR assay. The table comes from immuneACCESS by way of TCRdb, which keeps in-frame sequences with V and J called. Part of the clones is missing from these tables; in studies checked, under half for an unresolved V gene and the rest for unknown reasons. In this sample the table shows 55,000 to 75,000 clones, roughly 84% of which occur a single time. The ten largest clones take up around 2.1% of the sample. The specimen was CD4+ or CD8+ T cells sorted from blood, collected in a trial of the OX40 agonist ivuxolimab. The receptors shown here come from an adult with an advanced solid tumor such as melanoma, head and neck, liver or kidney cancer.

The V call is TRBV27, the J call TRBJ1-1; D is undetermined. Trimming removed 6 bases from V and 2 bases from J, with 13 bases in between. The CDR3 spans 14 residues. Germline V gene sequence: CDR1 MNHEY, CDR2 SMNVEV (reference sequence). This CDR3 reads CASRLGSANTEAFF. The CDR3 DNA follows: TGTGCCAGCAGGTTAGGGAGTGCTAACACTGAAGCTTTCTTT.

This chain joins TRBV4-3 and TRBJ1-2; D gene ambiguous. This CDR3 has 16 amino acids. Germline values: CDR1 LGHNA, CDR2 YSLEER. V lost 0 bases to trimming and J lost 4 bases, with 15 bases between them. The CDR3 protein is CASSQDSRARGYGYTF. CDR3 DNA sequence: TGCGCCAGCAGCCAAGATTCACGGGCGCGGGGCTATGGCTACACCTTC.

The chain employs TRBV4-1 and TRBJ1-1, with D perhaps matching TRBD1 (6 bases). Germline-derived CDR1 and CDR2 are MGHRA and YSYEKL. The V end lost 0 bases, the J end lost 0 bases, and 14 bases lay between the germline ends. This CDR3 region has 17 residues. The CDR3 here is CASSQESQGHMNTEAFF. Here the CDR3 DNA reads TGCGCCAGCAGCCAAGAAAGTCAGGGGCACATGAACACTGAAGCTTTCTTT.

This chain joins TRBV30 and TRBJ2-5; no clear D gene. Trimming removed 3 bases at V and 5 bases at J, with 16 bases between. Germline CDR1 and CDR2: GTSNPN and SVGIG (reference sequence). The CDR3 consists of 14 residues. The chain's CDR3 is CAWSAGPLRETQYF. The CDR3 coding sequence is TGTGCCTGGAGCGCTGGACCCCTGAGGGAGACCCAGTACTTC.

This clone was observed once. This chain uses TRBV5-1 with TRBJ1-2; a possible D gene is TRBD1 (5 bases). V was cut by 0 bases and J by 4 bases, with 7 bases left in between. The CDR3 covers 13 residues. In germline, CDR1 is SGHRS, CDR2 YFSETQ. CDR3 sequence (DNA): TGCGCCAGCAGCTTGGCAACAGGCTATGGCTACACCTTC. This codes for CASSLATGYGYTF.

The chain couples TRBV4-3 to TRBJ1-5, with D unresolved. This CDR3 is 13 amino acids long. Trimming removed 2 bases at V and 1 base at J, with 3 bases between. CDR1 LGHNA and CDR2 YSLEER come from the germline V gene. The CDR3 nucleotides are TGCGCCAGCAGCCAAAGCAGCAATCAGCCCCAGCATTTT. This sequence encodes CASSQSSNQPQHF.

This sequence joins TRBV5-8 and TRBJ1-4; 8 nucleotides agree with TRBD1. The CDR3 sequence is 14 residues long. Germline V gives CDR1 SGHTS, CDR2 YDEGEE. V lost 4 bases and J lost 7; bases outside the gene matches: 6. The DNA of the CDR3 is TGTGCCAGCAGCCGAGGACAGGGAGGTGAAAAACTGTTTTTT. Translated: CASSRGQGGEKLFF.